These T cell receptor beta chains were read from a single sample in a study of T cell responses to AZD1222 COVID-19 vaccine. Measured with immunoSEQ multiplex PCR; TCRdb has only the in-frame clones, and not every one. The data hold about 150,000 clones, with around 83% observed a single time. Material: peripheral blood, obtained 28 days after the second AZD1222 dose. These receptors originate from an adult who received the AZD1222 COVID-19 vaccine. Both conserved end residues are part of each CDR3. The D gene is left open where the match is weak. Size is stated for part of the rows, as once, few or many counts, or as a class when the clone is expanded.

CDR3nt: TGTGCCAGTAGTATAGCACCGCTGAACACTGAAGCTTTCTTT
CDR3aa: CASSIAPLNTEAFF
d_gene: .
j_gene: TRBJ1-1
abundance: .
v_gene: TRBV19

CDR3nt: TGTGCCAGCAGCTACACCCCCGGGACAGGGGAATCACAGTACTTC
CDR3aa: CASSYTPGTGESQYF
d_gene: TRBD1
j_gene: TRBJ2-7
abundance: .
v_gene: TRBV5-8

CDR3nt: TGTGCCAGCAGTTTGGACACCTATTCACCCCTCCACTTT
CDR3aa: CASSLDTYSPLHF
d_gene: .
j_gene: TRBJ1-6
abundance: .
v_gene: TRBV12-3/TRBV12-4

CDR3nt: TGCAGCGTAGGACAGGGAAACACTGAAGCTTTCTTT
CDR3aa: CSVGQGNTEAFF
d_gene: TRBD1
j_gene: TRBJ1-1
abundance: .
v_gene: TRBV29-1

CDR3nt: TGTGCCAGCAGTGAAATCGGGACAGGAAACACCATATATTTT
CDR3aa: CASSEIGTGNTIYF
d_gene: .
j_gene: TRBJ1-3
abundance: few
v_gene: TRBV6-1

CDR3nt: TGCGCCAGCAGCGTAAGAACAGGGGCCCCTGAGCAGTTCTTC
CDR3aa: CASSVRTGAPEQFF
d_gene: TRBD1
j_gene: TRBJ2-1
abundance: .
v_gene: TRBV5-1

CDR3nt: TGTGCCAGCAGTTTATTGGATGGGACTAGCGGAGCAAATGAGCAGTTCTTC
CDR3aa: CASSLLDGTSGANEQFF
d_gene: TRBD2
j_gene: TRBJ2-1
abundance: .
v_gene: TRBV28

CDR3nt: TGTGCCAGCAGTTCCCTTGGGGGGTCGGGCTATGGCTACACCTTC
CDR3aa: CASSSLGGSGYGYTF
d_gene: .
j_gene: TRBJ1-2
abundance: few
v_gene: TRBV6-5

CDR3nt: TGTGCCAGCAGCCCGTTTAGAGGGGTCCAGCCCCAGCATTTT
CDR3aa: CASSPFRGVQPQHF
d_gene: .
j_gene: TRBJ1-5
abundance: .
v_gene: TRBV28

CDR3nt: TGTGCCAGCTCACCCAGTCAGAATGAGCAGTTCTTC
CDR3aa: CASSPSQNEQFF
d_gene: .
j_gene: TRBJ2-1
abundance: .
v_gene: TRBV18

CDR3nt: TGCACCAGCAGCCACGTAGGTGCCTCCGGGGCCAACGTCCTGACTTTC
CDR3aa: CTSSHVGASGANVLTF
d_gene: .
j_gene: TRBJ2-6
abundance: .
v_gene: TRBV1

CDR3nt: TGTGCCAGCAGTCCGGGAGGTAGCAATCAGCCCCAGCATTTT
CDR3aa: CASSPGGSNQPQHF
d_gene: .
j_gene: TRBJ1-5
abundance: .
v_gene: TRBV6-4

CDR3nt: TGTGCCAGCAGCTTAGCAGGGAAATTGAACACTGAAGCTTTCTTT
CDR3aa: CASSLAGKLNTEAFF
d_gene: .
j_gene: TRBJ1-1
abundance: once
v_gene: TRBV7-9

CDR3nt: TGTGCCAGCGGAAGGGGGCTAGGGGAGCAGTACTTC
CDR3aa: CASGRGLGEQYF
d_gene: TRBD1
j_gene: TRBJ2-7
abundance: .
v_gene: TRBV28

CDR3nt: TGTGCCACCAGCATCCTAGCGGGAGGTGGCAATGAGCAGTTCTTC
CDR3aa: CATSILAGGGNEQFF
d_gene: TRBD2
j_gene: TRBJ2-1
abundance: .
v_gene: TRBV15

CDR3nt: TGTGCCAGCTCACCACGGCTAGCCGCGGGAGAGGTAAATGAGCAGTTCTTC
CDR3aa: CASSPRLAAGEVNEQFF
d_gene: TRBD2
j_gene: TRBJ2-1
abundance: once
v_gene: TRBV18

CDR3nt: TGTGCCAGCTCACCGGACAGGGGTACTGAAGCTTTCTTT
CDR3aa: CASSPDRGTEAFF
d_gene: TRBD1
j_gene: TRBJ1-1
abundance: .
v_gene: TRBV18

CDR3nt: TGTGCCAGCAGGCCCAGGGGGAACACTGAAGCTTTCTTT
CDR3aa: CASRPRGNTEAFF
d_gene: .
j_gene: TRBJ1-1
abundance: .
v_gene: TRBV5-8

CDR3nt: TGTGCCAGTGAACCACAGATTATGAACACTGAAGCTTTCTTT
CDR3aa: CASEPQIMNTEAFF
d_gene: .
j_gene: TRBJ1-1
abundance: .
v_gene: TRBV18

CDR3nt: TGTGCCAGCAGCCCCGGTTGGTTAAATTCACCCCTCCACTTT
CDR3aa: CASSPGWLNSPLHF
d_gene: .
j_gene: TRBJ1-6
abundance: .
v_gene: TRBV11-2

CDR3nt: TGTGCCAGCAGCCAGGGAGACGAGCAGTACTTC
CDR3aa: CASSQGDEQYF
d_gene: .
j_gene: TRBJ2-7
abundance: .
v_gene: TRBV3-1/TRBV3-2

CDR3nt: TGTGCCAGCAGCCCAGAGTTAGGGGGGCGCTACGAGCAGTACTTC
CDR3aa: CASSPELGGRYEQYF
d_gene: .
j_gene: TRBJ2-7
abundance: once
v_gene: TRBV7-6

CDR3nt: TGTGCCAGCTCACCACGACGCATCATGGAGACCCAGTACTTC
CDR3aa: CASSPRRIMETQYF
d_gene: .
j_gene: TRBJ2-5
abundance: .
v_gene: TRBV18

CDR3nt: TGCAGCGTCGACGGACGGGTGAACACTGAAGCTTTCTTT
CDR3aa: CSVDGRVNTEAFF
d_gene: .
j_gene: TRBJ1-1
abundance: .
v_gene: TRBV29-1

CDR3nt: TGTGCCAGCAGCCACAGCGCTGCTTGGACAGGGGGAAAACCCGCGGATGAGCAGTTCTTC
CDR3aa: CASSHSAAWTGGKPADEQFF
d_gene: TRBD1
j_gene: TRBJ2-1
abundance: few
v_gene: TRBV14

CDR3nt: TGTGCCAGCAGTGCCCTCGGGAGCTCCTACAATGAGCAGTTCTTC
CDR3aa: CASSALGSSYNEQFF
d_gene: .
j_gene: TRBJ2-1
abundance: .
v_gene: TRBV27

CDR3nt: TGTGCCAGCAGCCTGGGGGGGACCAGGGGTGATCAGCCCCAGCATTTT
CDR3aa: CASSLGGTRGDQPQHF
d_gene: .
j_gene: TRBJ1-5
abundance: .
v_gene: TRBV11-3

CDR3nt: TGTGCCAGCAGTGTCAGCGGACTGAGGGAGCAGTACTTC
CDR3aa: CASSVSGLREQYF
d_gene: .
j_gene: TRBJ2-7
abundance: few
v_gene: TRBV2